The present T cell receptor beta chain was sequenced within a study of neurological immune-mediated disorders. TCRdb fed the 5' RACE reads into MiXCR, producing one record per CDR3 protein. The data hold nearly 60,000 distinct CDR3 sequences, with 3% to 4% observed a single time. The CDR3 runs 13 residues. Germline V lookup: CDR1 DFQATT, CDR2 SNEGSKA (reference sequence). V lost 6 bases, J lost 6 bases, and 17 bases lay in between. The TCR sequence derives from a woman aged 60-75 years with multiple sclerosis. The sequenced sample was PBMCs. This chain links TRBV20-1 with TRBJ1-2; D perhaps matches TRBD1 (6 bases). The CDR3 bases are TGCAGTGCAGATTTTACAGGGTTTGATGGCTACACCTTC. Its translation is CSADFTGFDGYTF.